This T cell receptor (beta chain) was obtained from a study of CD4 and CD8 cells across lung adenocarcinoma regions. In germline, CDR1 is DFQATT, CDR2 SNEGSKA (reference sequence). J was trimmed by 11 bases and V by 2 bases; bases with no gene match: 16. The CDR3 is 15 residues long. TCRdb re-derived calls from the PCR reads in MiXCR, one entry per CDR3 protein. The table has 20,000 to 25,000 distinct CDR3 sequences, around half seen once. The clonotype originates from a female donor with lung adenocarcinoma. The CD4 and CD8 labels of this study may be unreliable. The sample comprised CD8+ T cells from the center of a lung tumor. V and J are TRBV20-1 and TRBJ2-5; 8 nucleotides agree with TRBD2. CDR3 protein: CSARKDEAGAGEQYF. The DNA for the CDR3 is TGCAGTGCTAGAAAAGATGAAGCGGGAGCAGGAGAGCAGTACTTC.